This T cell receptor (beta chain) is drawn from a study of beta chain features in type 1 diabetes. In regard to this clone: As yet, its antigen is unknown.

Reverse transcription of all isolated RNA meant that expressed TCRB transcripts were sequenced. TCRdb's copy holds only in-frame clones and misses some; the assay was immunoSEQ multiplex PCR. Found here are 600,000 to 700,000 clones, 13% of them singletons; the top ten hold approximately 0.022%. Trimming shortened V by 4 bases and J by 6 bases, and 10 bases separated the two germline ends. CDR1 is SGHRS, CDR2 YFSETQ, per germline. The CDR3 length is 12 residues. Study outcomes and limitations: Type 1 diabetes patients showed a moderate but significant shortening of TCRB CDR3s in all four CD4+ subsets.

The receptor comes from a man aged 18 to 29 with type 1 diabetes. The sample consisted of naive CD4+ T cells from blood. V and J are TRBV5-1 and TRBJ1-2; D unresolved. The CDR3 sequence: CASSPGVDGYTF. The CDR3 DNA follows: TGCGCCAGCAGCCCTGGGGTGGATGGCTACACCTTC.